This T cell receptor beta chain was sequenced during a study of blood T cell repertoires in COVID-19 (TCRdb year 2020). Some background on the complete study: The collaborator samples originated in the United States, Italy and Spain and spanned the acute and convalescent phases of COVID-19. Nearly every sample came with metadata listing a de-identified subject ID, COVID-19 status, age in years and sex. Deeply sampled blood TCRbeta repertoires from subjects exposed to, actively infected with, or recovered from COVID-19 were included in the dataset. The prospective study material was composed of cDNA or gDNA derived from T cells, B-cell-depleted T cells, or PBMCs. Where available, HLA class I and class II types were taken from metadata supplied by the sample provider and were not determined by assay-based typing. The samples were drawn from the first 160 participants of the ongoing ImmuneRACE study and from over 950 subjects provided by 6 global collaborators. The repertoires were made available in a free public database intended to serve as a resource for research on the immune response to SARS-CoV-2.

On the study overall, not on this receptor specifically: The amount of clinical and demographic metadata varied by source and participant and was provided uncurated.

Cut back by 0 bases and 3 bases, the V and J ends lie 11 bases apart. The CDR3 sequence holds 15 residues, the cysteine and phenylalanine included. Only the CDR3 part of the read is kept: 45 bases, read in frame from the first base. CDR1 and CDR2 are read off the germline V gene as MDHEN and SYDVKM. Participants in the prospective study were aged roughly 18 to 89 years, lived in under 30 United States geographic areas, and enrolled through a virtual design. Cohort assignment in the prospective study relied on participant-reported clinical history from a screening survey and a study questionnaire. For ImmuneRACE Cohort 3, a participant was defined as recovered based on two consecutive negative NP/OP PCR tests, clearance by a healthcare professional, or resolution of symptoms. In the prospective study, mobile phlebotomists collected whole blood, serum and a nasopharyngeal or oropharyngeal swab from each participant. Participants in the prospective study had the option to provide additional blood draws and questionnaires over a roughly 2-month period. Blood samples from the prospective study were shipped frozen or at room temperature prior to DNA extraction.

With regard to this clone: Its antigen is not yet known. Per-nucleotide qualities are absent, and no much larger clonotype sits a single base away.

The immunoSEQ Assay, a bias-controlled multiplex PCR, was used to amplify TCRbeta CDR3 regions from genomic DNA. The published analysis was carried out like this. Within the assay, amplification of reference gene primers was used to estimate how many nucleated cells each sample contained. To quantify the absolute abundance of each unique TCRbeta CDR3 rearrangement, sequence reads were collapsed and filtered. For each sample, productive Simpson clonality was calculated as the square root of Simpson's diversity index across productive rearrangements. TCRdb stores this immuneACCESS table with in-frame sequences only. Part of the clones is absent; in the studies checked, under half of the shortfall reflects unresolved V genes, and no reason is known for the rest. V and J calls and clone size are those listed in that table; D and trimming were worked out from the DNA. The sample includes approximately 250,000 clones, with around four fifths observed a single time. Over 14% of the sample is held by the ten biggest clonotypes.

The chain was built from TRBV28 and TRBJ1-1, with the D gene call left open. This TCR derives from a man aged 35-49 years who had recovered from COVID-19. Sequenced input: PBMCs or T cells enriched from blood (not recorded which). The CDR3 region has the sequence CASSLWMQEYTEAFF. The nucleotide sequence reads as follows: TGTGCCAGCAGTTTATGGATGCAAGAGTACACTGAAGCTTTCTTT.